This TCR beta chain was recovered during a study of identical twins. In this sample, this clonotype turned up many times. Its antigen remains unknown. There are 14 residues in the CDR3. Germline-derived CDR1 and CDR2 are DFQATT and SNEGSKA (reference sequence). Trimming cost V 5 bases and J 2 bases; bases outside gene matches: 3. TCRdb re-called the 5' RACE reads through MiXCR, storing one row per CDR3 protein. The sample includes about 150,000 distinct CDR3 sequences, roughly 3.2% of them seen just once. Study-wide points: Recombination models fit unrelated individuals' TCR alpha sharing but underestimated twins'. Out-of-frame alpha sequences common to twins exhibited an excess of low generation probability. Twins shared beta out-of-frame sequences in excess, but this excess was weaker.

The sample was memory T cells sorted from blood. The TCR was taken from a man younger than 35 in good health. The chain carries TRBV20-1 and TRBJ2-2; 9 bases fit TRBD2. This CDR3 reads CSAPTSGNTGELFF. The DNA for the CDR3 is TGCAGTGCTCCGACTAGCGGAAACACCGGGGAGCTGTTTTTT.